The text below deals with one T cell receptor (beta chain). Its antigen is unknown. Base qualities are not provided; no much larger clone lies one nucleotide away. This entry comes from a study of OX40 agonist ivuxolimab in advanced cancers. At the level of the whole study: Ivuxolimab was a fully human IgG2 agonistic monoclonal antibody targeting the costimulatory receptor OX40 (CD134). Three dose-escalation patients achieved partial responses, one with hepatocellular carcinoma and two with cutaneous melanoma. Intravenous ivuxolimab was administered to patients every 2 weeks at six dose levels: 0.01, 0.1, 0.3, 1.5, 3 and 10 mg/kg. The point of sequencing TCRbeta in the periphery was to test whether ivuxolimab changed TCR sequence diversity and drove clonal T-cell expansion. The dose-escalation cohort was over 70% male with a mean age of about 58 years, ranging from roughly 23 to 90. Of the roughly 50 dose-escalation patients, hepatocellular carcinoma was present in around 20, melanoma in roughly 15, renal cell carcinoma in 9 and head and neck cancer in 9. Prior anti-PD-1, anti-PD-L1 or anti-CTLA-4 therapy was permitted, and checkpoint inhibitors had been received by about 36% of dose-escalation patients. The paper describes the monotherapy dose-escalation part (N ≈ 51 patients) of the phase I trial of ivuxolimab.

Genomic DNA was isolated from the sorted cells so that the TCRbeta CDR3 region could be sequenced. TCRbeta CDR3 regions were sequenced using the immunoSEQ Assay. In TCRdb, the immuneACCESS table is reduced to in-frame sequences with V and J assigned. These tables do not hold every clone; where another copy was compared, an unresolved V gene accounts for under half, and the others remain unexplained. A total of about 29,000 clones appear in this sample, approximately 85% of them only once. Clones ranked in the top ten supply 21% of the sample. The V end loses 0 bases and the J end loses 1 base, and a stretch of 9 bases separates them. CDR1 is given as SQVTM and CDR2 as ANQGSEA, both from the germline V gene. Its CDR3 holds 14 amino acids, cysteine through phenylalanine. The read is trimmed to its CDR3 DNA, 42 bases read in frame from base 1. Patients with a history of autoimmune disease or receiving systemic immunosuppression were excluded from the trial. Peripheral blood for TCR sequencing was collected from all dose cohorts at baseline, on cycle 4 day 1, and on cycle 7 day 1. The samples were drawn from a first-in-human, open-label, multicenter phase I dose-escalation trial of ivuxolimab. Adults with locally advanced or metastatic head and neck squamous cell, hepatocellular, melanoma or renal cell carcinoma were enrolled in the trial. Before TCR sequencing, CD4+ T cells and CD8+ T cells were sorted from peripheral blood as separate populations.

The study at large found these results: Antigen specificity was not determined for the clonally expanded peripheral T cells. On average, CD8+ T cells showed more expanded clones than CD4+ T cells after ivuxolimab. Partial responders in the 0.1-3.0 mg/kg groups had among the lowest normalized peripheral clonal expansion, especially among CD8+ T cells. Low levels of normalized T-cell clonal expansion were also shown by some nonresponding patients. At doses from 0.1 to 3.0 mg/kg, clonal expansion was seen in both CD4+ and CD8+ blood T cells between baseline and week 6.

This sequence originates from an adult with an advanced solid tumor such as melanoma, head and neck, liver or kidney cancer. The sequences come from CD4+ or CD8+ T cells sorted from blood, collected in a trial of the OX40 agonist ivuxolimab. Recombination joined TRBV29-1 with TRBJ2-5, with TRBD1 perhaps the D gene, on 6 matching bases. CDR3 protein: CSVEDSDSQETQYF. Here is the DNA: TGCAGCGTTGAAGATTCGGACAGCCAAGAGACCCAGTACTTC.